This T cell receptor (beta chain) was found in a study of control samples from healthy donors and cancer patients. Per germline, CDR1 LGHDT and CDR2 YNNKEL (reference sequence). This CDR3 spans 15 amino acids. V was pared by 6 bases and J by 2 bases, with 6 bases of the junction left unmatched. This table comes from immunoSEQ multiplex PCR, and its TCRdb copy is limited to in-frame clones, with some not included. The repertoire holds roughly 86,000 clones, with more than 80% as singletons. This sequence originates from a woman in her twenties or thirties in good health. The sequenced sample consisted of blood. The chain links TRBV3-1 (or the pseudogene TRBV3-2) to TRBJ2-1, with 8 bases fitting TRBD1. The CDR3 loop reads CASSSRGRTYNEQFF. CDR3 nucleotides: TGTGCCAGCAGTTCCAGGGGGCGGACCTACAATGAGCAGTTCTTC.